The source of this TCR beta chain is a study of identifying expanded T cells in peripheral blood. Points from the study as a whole: Differentially abundant clones: about 1.2 between replicates, about 17 at around 14 days, 19 to 20 at four. Approximately 2-week clone count variance significantly increased as total template count grew.

Collection occurred without any documented infections or immune events in donors. In regard to this clone: Its antigen is still unknown.

Data came from immunoSEQ multiplex PCR; TCRdb stores just in-frame clones and leaves some out. Of roughly 100,000 clones listed, around 89% are singletons. The CDR3 sequence is 15 residues long. V dropped 2 bases and J dropped 5; count of bases not matched to a gene: 8. The germline CDR1 and CDR2 sequences are MDHEN and SYDVKM. The TCR sequence derives from a person aged 18 to 75 in good health. V usage is TRBV28 and J usage is TRBJ2-5; TRBD2 matches at 7 bases. The sequencing input was blood. CDR3 in amino acids: CASSLLSSGAETQYF. CDR3 sequence (DNA): TGTGCCAGCAGTTTACTCTCCAGCGGGGCGGAGACCCAGTACTTC.